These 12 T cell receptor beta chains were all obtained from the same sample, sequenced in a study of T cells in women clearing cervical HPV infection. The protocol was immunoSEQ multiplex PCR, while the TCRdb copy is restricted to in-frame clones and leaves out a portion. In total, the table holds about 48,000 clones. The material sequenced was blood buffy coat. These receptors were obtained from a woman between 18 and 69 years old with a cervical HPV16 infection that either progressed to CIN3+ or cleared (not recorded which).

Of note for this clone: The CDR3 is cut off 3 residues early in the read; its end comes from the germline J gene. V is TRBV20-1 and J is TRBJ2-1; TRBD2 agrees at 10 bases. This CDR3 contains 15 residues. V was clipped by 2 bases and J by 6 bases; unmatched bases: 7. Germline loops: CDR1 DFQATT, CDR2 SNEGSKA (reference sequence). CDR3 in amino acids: CSARPLAGALNEQFF. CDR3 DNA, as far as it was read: TGCAGTGCTAGACCCCTAGCGGGGGCCCTCAATGAG.

CDR3 loop: CASSLLRVDYEQYF. The part of the CDR3 DNA that was read is TGCGCCAGCAGCTTGCTCAGGGTGGACTACGAG. This chain uses TRBV5-1 with TRBJ2-7, with D possibly TRBD1 on 5 matching bases. The CDR3 is cut off 3 residues early in the read; its end comes from the germline J gene. CDR3 length equals 14 residues. CDR1 and CDR2 (germline): SGHRS, YFSETQ. V lost 1 base, J lost 3 bases, and 11 bases lay in between.

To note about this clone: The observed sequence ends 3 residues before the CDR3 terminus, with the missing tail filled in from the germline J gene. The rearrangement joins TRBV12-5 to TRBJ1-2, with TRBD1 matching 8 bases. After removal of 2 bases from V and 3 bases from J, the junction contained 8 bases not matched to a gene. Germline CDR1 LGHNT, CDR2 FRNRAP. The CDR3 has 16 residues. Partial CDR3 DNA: TGTGCTAGTGGTTTGCCCCAAGGGGACAGGTACTATGGC. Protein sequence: CASGLPQGDRYYG. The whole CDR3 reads CASGLPQGDRYYGYTF. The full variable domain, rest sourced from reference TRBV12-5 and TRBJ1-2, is DARVTQTPRHKVTEMGQEVTMRCQPILGHNTVFWYRQTMMQGLELLAYFRNRAPLDDSGMPKDRFSAEMPDATLATLKIQPSEPRDSAVYFCASGLPQGDRYYGYTFGSGTRLTVV.

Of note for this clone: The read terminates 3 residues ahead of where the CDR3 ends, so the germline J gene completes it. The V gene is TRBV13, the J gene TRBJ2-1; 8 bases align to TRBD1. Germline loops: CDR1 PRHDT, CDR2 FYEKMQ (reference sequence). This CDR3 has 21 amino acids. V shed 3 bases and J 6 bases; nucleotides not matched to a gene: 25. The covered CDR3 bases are TGTGCCAGCAGCTTCAACCCATATTCGACAGGGGCGCGCGGGGTTGGCAATGAG. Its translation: CASSFNPYSTGARGVGNE. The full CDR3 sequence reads CASSFNPYSTGARGVGNEQFF.

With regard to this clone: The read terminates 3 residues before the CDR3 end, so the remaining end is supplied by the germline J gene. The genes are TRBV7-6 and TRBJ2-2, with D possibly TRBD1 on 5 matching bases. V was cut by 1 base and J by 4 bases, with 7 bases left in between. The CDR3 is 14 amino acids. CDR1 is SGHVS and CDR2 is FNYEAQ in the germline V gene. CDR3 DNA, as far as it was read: TGTGCCAGCAGCTTAGATCAGGGCACCGGGGAG. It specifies CASSLDQGTGE. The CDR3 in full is CASSLDQGTGELFF.

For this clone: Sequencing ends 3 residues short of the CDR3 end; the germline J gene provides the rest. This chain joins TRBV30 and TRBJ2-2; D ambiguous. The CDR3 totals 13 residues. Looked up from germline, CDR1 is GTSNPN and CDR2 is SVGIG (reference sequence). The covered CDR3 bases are TGTGCCTGGAGTTCCCAAAAGTCAGGTATG. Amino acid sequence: CAWSSQKSGM. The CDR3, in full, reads CAWSSQKSGMLFF. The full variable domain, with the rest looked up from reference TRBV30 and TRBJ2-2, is SQTIHQWPATLVQPVGSPLSLECTVEGTSNPNLYWYRQAAGRGLQLLFYSVGIGQISSEVPQNLSASRPQDRQFILSSKKLLLSDSGFYLCAWSSQKSGMLFFGEGSRLTVL.

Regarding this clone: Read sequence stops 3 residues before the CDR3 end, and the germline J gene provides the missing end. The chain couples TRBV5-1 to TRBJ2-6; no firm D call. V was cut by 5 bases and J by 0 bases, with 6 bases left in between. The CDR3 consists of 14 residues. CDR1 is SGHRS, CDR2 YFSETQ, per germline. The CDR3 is CASSSVSGANVLTF. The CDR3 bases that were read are TGCGCCAGCAGTTCGGTCTCTGGGGCCAACGTC.

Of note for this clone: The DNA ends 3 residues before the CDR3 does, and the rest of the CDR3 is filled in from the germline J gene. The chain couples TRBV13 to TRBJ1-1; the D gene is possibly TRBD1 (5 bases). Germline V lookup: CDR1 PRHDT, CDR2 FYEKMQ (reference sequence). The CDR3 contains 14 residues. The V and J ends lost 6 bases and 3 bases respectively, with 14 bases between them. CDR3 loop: CASRHISGYTEAFF. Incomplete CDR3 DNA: TGTGCCAGCAGACACATTTCAGGGTACACTGAA.

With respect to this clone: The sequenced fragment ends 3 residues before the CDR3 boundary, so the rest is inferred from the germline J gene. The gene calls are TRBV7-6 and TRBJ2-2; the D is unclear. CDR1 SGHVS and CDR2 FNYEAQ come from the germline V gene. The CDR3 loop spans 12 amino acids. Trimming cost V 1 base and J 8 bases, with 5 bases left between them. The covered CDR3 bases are TGTGCCAGCAGCTTAGAGGGTGGGGAG. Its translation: CASSLEGGE. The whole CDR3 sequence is CASSLEGGELFF. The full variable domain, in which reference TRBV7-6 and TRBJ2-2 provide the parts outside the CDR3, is GAGVSQSPRYKVTKRGQDVALRCDPISGHVSLYWYRQALGQGPEFLTYFNYEAQQDKSGLPNDRFSAERPEGSISTLTIQRTEQRDSAMYRCASSLEGGELFFGEGSRLTVL.

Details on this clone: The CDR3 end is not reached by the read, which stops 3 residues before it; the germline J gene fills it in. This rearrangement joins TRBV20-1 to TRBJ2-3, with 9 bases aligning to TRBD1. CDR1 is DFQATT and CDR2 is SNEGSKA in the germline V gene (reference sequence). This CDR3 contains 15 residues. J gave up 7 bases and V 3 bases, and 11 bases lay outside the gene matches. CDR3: CSASDRGGSFNTQYF. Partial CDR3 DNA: TGCAGTGCTAGCGACAGGGGGGGTAGTTTTAATACG.

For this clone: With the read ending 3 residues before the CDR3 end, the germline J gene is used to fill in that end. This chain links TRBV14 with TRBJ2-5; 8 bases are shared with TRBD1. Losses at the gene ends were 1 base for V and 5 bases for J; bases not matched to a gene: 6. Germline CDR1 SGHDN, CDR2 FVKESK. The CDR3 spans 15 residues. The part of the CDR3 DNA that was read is TGTGCCAGCAGCCAAGGACAGGGGATTGCGGAGACC. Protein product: CASSQGQGIAET. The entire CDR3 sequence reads CASSQGQGIAETQYF.

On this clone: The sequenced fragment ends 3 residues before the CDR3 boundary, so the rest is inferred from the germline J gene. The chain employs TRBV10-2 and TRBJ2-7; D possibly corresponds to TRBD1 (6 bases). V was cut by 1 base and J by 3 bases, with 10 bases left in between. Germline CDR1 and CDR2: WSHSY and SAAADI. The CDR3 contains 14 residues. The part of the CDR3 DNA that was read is TGCGCCAGCAGTGAGTTACACAGGGACTACGAG. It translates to CASSELHRDYE. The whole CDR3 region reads CASSELHRDYEQYF.